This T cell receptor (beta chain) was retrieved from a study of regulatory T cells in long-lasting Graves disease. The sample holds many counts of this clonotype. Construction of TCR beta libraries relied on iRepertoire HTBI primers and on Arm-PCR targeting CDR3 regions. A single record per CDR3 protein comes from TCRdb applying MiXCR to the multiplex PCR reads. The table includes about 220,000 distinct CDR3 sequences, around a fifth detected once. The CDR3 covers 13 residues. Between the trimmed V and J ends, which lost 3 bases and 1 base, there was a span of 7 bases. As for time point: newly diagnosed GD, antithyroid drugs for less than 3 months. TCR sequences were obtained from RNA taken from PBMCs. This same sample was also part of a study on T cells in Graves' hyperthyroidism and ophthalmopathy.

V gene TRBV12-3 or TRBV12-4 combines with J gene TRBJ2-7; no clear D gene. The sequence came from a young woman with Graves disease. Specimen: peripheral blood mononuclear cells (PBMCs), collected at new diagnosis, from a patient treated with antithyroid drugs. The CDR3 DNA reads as TGTGCCAGCAGTTTGCGGTTTTCCTACGAGCAGTACTTC. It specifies CASSLRFSYEQYF.